The source of this T cell receptor beta chain is a study of control samples from healthy donors and cancer patients. The junction had 6 bases not matched to a gene; V was cut back by 0 bases and J by 11 bases. The CDR3 sequence is 14 residues long. Germline values: CDR1 LGHDT, CDR2 YNNKEL (reference sequence). Repertoires were generated with immunoSEQ multiplex PCR, while TCRdb's copy carries only in-frame clones and drops some. Of more than 95,000 clones listed, about 80% were seen once; the top ten hold 13%. The clonotype originates from a woman aged 50 to 65 in good health. Sequenced material: blood. The genes are TRBV3-1 (or the pseudogene TRBV3-2) and TRBJ2-1, with TRBD2 matching 8 bases. The CDR3 here is CASSQDLAGGKQFF. The CDR3 bases are TGTGCCAGCAGCCAAGATCTTGCGGGAGGTAAGCAGTTCTTC.